This TCR beta chain was recovered during a study of T cell responses to AZD1222 COVID-19 vaccine. Broader study findings: Clonal diversity was possibly underestimated; the donors were predominantly white British and more often female.

The CDR3 has 13 residues. Germline-derived CDR1 and CDR2 are MNHEY and SMNVEV (reference sequence). The trim removed 8 bases at V and 3 bases at J, leaving 4 bases unmatched. Comment on this clone: Its antigen is unknown.

TCRdb's table, derived via immunoSEQ multiplex PCR, lists solely in-frame clones and lacks some. The table shows some 94,000 clones, with 70% to 90% occurring only once. The V gene is TRBV27, the J gene TRBJ2-3; 8 bases map to TRBD1. The sequence was collected from an adult in good health. Sequencing was performed on peripheral blood, taken on day 0 of AZD1222 vaccination. In DNA, the CDR3 is TGTGCCAGCCTGGACAGGGATACAGATACGCAGTATTTT. Translating it yields CASLDRDTDTQYF.